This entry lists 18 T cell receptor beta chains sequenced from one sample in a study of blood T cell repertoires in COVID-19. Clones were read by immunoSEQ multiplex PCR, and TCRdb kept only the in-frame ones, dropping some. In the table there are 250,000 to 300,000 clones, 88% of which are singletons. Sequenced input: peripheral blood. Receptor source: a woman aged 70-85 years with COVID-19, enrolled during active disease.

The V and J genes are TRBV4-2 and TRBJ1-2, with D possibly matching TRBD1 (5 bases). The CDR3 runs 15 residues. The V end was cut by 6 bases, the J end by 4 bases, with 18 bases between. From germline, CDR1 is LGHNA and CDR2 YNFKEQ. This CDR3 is CASSVGMGGGYGYTF. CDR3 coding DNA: TGTGCCAGCAGTGTCGGAATGGGCGGGGGCTATGGCTACACCTTC.

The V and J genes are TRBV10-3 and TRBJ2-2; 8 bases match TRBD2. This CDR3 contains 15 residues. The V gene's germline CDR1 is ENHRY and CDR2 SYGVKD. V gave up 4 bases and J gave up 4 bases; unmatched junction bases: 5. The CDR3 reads CAISGREGLTGELFF. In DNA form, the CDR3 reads TGTGCCATCAGTGGACGGGAGGGCCTCACCGGGGAGCTGTTTTTT.

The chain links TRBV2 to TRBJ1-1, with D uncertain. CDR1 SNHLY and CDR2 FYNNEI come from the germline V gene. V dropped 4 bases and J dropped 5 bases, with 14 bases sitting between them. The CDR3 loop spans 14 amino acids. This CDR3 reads CASSGTEGATEAFF. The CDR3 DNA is TGTGCCAGCAGTGGGACCGAGGGAGCAACTGAAGCTTTCTTT.

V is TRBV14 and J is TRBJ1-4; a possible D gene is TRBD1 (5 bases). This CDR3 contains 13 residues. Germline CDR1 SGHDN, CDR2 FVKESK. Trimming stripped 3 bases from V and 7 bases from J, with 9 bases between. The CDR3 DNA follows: TGTGCCAGCAGCCAGGTTAGGGGTGAAAAACTGTTTTTT. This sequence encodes CASSQVRGEKLFF.

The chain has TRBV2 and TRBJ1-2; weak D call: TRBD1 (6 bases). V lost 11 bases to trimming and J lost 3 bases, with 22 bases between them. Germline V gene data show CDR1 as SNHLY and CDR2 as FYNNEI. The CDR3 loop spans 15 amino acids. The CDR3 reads CAGNPTGGDYYGYTF. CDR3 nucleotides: TGTGCCGGAAATCCGACAGGAGGAGATTACTATGGCTACACCTTC.

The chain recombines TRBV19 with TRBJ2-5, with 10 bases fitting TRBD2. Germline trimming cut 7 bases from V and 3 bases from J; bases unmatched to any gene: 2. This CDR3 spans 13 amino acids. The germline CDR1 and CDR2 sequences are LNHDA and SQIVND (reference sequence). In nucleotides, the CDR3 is TGTGCCAGTAATGGACTAGCGGAAGAGACCCAGTACTTC. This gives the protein CASNGLAEETQYF. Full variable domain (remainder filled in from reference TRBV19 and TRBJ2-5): DGGITQSPKYLFRKEGQNVTLSCEQNLNHDAMYWYRQDPGQGLRLIYYSQIVNDFQKGDIAEGYSVSREKKESFPLTVTSAQKNPTAFYLCASNGLAEETQYFGPGTRLLVL.

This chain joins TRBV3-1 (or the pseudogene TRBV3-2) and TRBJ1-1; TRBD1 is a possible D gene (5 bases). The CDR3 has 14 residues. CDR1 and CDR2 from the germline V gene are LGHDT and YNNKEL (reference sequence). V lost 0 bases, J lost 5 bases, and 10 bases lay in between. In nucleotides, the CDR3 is TGTGCCAGCAGCCAAGAGATGGGGGGTACTGAAGCTTTCTTT. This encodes CASSQEMGGTEAFF.

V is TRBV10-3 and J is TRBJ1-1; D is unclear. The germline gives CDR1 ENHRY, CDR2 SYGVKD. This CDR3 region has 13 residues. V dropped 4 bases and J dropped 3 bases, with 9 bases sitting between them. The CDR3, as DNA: TGTGCCATCAGTGGCGGGCGTGACACTGAAGCTTTCTTT. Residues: CAISGGRDTEAFF.

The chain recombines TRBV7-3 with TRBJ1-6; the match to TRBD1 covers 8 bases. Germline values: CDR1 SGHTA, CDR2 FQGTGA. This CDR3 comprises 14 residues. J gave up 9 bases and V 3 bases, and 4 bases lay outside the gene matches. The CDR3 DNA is TGTGCCAGCAGCTTGACAGGGGAGGGTTCACCCCTCCACTTT. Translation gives CASSLTGEGSPLHF.

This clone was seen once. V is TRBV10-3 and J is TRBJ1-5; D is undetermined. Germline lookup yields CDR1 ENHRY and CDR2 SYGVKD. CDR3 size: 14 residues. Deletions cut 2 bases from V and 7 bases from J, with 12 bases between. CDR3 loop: CAISENLGGQPQHF. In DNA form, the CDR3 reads TGTGCCATCAGTGAGAATCTGGGCGGGCAGCCCCAGCATTTT.

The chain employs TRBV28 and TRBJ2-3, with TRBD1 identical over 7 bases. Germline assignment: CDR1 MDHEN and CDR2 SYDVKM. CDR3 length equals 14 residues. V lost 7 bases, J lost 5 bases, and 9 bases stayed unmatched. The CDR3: CASKKTGVRDTQYF. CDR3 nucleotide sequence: TGTGCCAGCAAAAAAACAGGGGTAAGAGATACGCAGTATTTT.

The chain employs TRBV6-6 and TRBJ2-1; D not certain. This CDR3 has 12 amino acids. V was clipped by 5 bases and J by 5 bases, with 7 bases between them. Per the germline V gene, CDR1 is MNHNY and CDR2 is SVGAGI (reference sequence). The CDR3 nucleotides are TGTGCCAGCAGTAGACAAAACAATGAGCAGTTCTTC. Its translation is CASSRQNNEQFF.

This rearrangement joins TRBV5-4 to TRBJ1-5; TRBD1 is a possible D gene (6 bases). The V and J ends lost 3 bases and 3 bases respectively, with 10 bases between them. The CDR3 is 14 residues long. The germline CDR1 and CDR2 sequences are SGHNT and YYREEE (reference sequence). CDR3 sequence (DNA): TGTGCCAGCAGCTCTGGGACACACAATCAGCCCCAGCATTTT. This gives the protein CASSSGTHNQPQHF.

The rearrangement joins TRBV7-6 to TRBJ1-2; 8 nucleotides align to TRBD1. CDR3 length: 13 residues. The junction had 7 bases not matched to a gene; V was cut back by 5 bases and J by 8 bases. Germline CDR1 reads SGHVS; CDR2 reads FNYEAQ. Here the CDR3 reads CASSLGQGQGYTF. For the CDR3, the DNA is TGTGCCAGCAGCCTTGGACAGGGCCAGGGCTACACCTTC. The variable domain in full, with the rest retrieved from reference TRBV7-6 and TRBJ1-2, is GAGVSQSPRYKVTKRGQDVALRCDPISGHVSLYWYRQALGQGPEFLTYFNYEAQQDKSGLPNDRFSAERPEGSISTLTIQRTEQRDSAMYRCASSLGQGQGYTFGSGTRLTVV.

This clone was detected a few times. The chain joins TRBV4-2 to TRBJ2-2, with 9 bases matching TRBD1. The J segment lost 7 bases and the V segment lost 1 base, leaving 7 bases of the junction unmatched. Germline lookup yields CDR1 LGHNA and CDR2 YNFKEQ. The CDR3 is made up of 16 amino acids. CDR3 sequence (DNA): TGTGCCAGCAGCCAAGCAACAGGGGGCGCGGACGGGGAGCTGTTTTTT. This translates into CASSQATGGADGELFF.

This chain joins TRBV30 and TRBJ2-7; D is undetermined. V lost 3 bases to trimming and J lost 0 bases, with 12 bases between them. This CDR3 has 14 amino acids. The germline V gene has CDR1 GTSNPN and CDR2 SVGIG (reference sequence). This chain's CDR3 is CAWRSSLSSYEQYF. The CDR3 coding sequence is TGTGCCTGGAGGTCAAGCTTGAGCTCCTACGAGCAGTACTTC. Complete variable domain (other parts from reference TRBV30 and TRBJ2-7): SQTIHQWPATLVQPVGSPLSLECTVEGTSNPNLYWYRQAAGRGLQLLFYSVGIGQISSEVPQNLSASRPQDRQFILSSKKLLLSDSGFYLCAWRSSLSSYEQYFGPGTRLTVT.

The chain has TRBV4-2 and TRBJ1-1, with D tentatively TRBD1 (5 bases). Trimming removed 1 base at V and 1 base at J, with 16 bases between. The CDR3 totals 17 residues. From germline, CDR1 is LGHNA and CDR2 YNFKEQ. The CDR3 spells CASSQGIGRVGNTEAFF. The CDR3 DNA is TGTGCCAGCAGCCAAGGAATAGGCAGGGTGGGGAACACTGAAGCTTTCTTT.

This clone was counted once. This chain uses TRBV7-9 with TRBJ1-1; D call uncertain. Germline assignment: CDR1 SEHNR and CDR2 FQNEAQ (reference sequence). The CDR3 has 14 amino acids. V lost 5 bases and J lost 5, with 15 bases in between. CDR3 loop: CASSPTGRETEAFF. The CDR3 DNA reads TGTGCCAGCAGCCCAACGGGTCGAGAGACTGAAGCTTTCTTT. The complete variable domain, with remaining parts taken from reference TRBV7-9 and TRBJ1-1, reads DTGVSQNPRHKITKRGQNVTFRCDPISEHNRLYWYRQTLGQGPEFLTYFQNEAQLEKSRLLSDRFSAERPKGSFSTLEIQRTEQGDSAMYLCASSPTGRETEAFFGQGTRLTVV.